This TCR beta chain appears in the sequencing data of a study of shared clonotypes between healthy human individuals. Broader study findings: On the whole, naive subsets had larger estimated richness than memory subsets had.

Data came from immunoSEQ multiplex PCR; TCRdb stores just in-frame clones and leaves some out. The sample records about 79,000 clones, over 55% being singletons. In regard to this clone: Its antigen is unidentified.

This CDR3 is built from 17 residues. The receptor comes from a man aged 30 to 39 in good health. Material for sequencing was memory CD8+ T cells sorted from blood. Subset described: CD45RO+ cells pooled with CCR7-negative TemRA cells. V and J are TRBV21-1 and TRBJ2-1; whether TRBD2, the table's D call, matches the DNA was not checked. TRBV21-1 counts as a pseudogene. The CDR3 DNA follows: TGTGCCAGCAGCGTTCGGACTAGCGGGGGGGCTGCGGATGAGCAGTTCTTC. Translation: CASSVRTSGGAADEQFF.